Listed below are T cell receptor beta chains from one sample, sequenced in a study of blood T cell repertoires in COVID-19. Libraries were prepared by immunoSEQ multiplex PCR; TCRdb keeps only in-frame clonotypes and omits some of them. The table shows 270,000 or so clones, with 86% occurring only once. The sequenced sample was peripheral blood. Receptors originate from a man aged 40-50 years with active or convalescent COVID-19. CDR3s leave out the opening cysteine and the closing phenylalanine or tryptophan. Each record gives: V gene, D gene, CDR3 protein. The D gene is left open where the match is weak.

v_call: TRBV6-5; d_call: TRBD1; cdr3_aa: ASSLGTGVGYT
v_call: TRBV6-4; d_call: TRBD1; cdr3_aa: ASSDSMTGPQY
v_call: TRBV7-2; d_call: TRBD1; cdr3_aa: ASSIDRGRDGYT
v_call: TRBV5-4; d_call: TRBD1; cdr3_aa: ASSMGQGAVYGYT
v_call: TRBV27; d_call: -; cdr3_aa: ASRSTGSQPQH
v_call: TRBV5-6; d_call: TRBD2; cdr3_aa: ASSLWGGWGNEQF
v_call: TRBV7-2; d_call: -; cdr3_aa: ASSFLTDTQY
v_call: TRBV12-3/TRBV12-4; d_call: -; cdr3_aa: ASSPDLDKQF
v_call: TRBV3-1/TRBV3-2; d_call: -; cdr3_aa: ASSQFETGYGYT
v_call: TRBV11-2; d_call: TRBD2; cdr3_aa: ASSPAGASGLDEQF
v_call: TRBV10-3; d_call: -; cdr3_aa: ATRSSGGANTEAF
v_call: TRBV4-2; d_call: TRBD2; cdr3_aa: ASSVGTSPYNEQF
v_call: TRBV6-6; d_call: TRBD1; cdr3_aa: ASSRTGGSSNTEAF
v_call: TRBV10-3; d_call: TRBD1; cdr3_aa: AISRIQGAPDEQY
v_call: TRBV6-5; d_call: TRBD1; cdr3_aa: ASSKTTGGNQPQH
v_call: TRBV3-1/TRBV3-2; d_call: -; cdr3_aa: ASSQGSSWQY
v_call: TRBV9; d_call: -; cdr3_aa: ASSVEDFTYEQY
v_call: TRBV7-9; d_call: TRBD1; cdr3_aa: ASSTTGVGGDTQY
v_call: TRBV28; d_call: -; cdr3_aa: ASLSSPGTDTQY
v_call: TRBV5-1; d_call: TRBD1; cdr3_aa: ASSLIPGQGREKLF
v_call: TRBV30; d_call: TRBD2; cdr3_aa: AWSSPGGSMF
v_call: TRBV7-6; d_call: TRBD1; cdr3_aa: ASSLGTGVGSPLH
v_call: TRBV6-5; d_call: -; cdr3_aa: ASSKARGRGEKLF
v_call: TRBV9; d_call: TRBD2; cdr3_aa: ASSVDERGGAYNEQF
v_call: TRBV11-3; d_call: -; cdr3_aa: ASSLGGGDQPQH
v_call: TRBV5-1; d_call: -; cdr3_aa: ASSLSPGIVQPQH
v_call: TRBV3-1/TRBV3-2; d_call: -; cdr3_aa: ASSQWAGTKNIQY
v_call: TRBV7-9; d_call: -; cdr3_aa: ASRTANSPLH
v_call: TRBV30; d_call: -; cdr3_aa: AWSGSGRKYGYT
v_call: TRBV6-1; d_call: TRBD1; cdr3_aa: ASSATTGARDQPQH
v_call: TRBV29-1; d_call: -; cdr3_aa: SVDSLSAYNEQF
v_call: TRBV24-1; d_call: -; cdr3_aa: ATSDLSGPGELF
v_call: TRBV6-6; d_call: -; cdr3_aa: ASSPLDGPKEAQY
v_call: TRBV6-2/TRBV6-3; d_call: TRBD1; cdr3_aa: ASSGTGLLNNQPQH
v_call: TRBV3-1/TRBV3-2; d_call: TRBD2; cdr3_aa: ASSSGGDTQY
v_call: TRBV6-5; d_call: TRBD1; cdr3_aa: ATTLPGQIPYGYT
v_call: TRBV19; d_call: -; cdr3_aa: ASSPRIGIFAELF